The rows below give T cell receptor beta chains drawn from one sample of a study of T cell changes during pregnancy in multiple sclerosis. Generated by immunoSEQ multiplex PCR, the TCRdb table keeps only in-frame clones and is missing some. The sample has tens of thousands of clones; about 90% are singletons. Sequenced here: peripheral blood, sampled in the first trimester of pregnancy. These receptors all stem from a female donor in good health, enrolled as a control in a pregnancy study. Each CDR3 is given with its conserved first and last residue. The D gene is left open where the match is weak. Clone sizes are given selectively: once, few, many, or a class where the clone is expanded.

j_call clone_size v_call d_call cdr3_nt cdr3_aa
TRBJ1-2 - TRBV4-1 - TGCGCCAGCAGCCAAGAGGACAGTTTAAACTATGGCTACACCTTC CASSQEDSLNYGYTF
TRBJ1-1 - TRBV20-1 - TGCAGTGCTAGAATATCTGAAGCTTTCTTT CSARISEAFF
TRBJ2-1 - TRBV18 TRBD2 TGTGCCAGCTCAGGGTCTAGCGGGAGAGCAAATGAGCAGTTCTTC CASSGSSGRANEQFF
TRBJ2-7 - TRBV18 TRBD1 TGTGCCAGCTCATATACCGGGACAGGGGGTCACGAGCAGTACTTC CASSYTGTGGHEQYF
TRBJ2-1 - TRBV5-1 - TGCGCCAGCAGTCTAGCGGACAGCTCCTACAATGAGCAGTTCTTC CASSLADSSYNEQFF
TRBJ2-7 - TRBV5-1 - TGCGCCAGCAGCTTGTTGGGGCCTCGGGAGCAGTACTTC CASSLLGPREQYF
TRBJ1-5 once TRBV28 - TGTGCCAGCAGTCAACTCGCGGAGCCCCAGCATTTT CASSQLAEPQHF
TRBJ2-3 - TRBV19 TRBD1 TGTGCCAGTAGTCAGGGGACAGTTGGTACAGATACGCAGTATTTT CASSQGTVGTDTQYF
TRBJ1-3 few TRBV7-2 - TGTGCCAGCAGCTTAGGGGCAGCCTCTGGAAACACCATATATTTT CASSLGAASGNTIYF
TRBJ2-7 - TRBV6-1 - TGTGCCAGCAGTGAAGCCGACGGGGTTGGCTACTACGAGCAGTACTTC CASSEADGVGYYEQYF
TRBJ2-7 - TRBV4-1 TRBD1 TGCGCCAGCAGCCAGGGACAGGCTGTCTACGAGCAGTACTTC CASSQGQAVYEQYF
TRBJ2-5 - TRBV4-1 TRBD1 TGCGCCAGCAGCTCGTCGACAGGGGCCCGTCAAGAGACCCAGTACTTC CASSSSTGARQETQYF
TRBJ2-2 - TRBV4-1 TRBD1 TGCGCCAGCAGCAGCCGGACAGGGTTGAACACCGGGGAGCTGTTTTTT CASSSRTGLNTGELFF
TRBJ1-2 - TRBV19 - TGTGCCAGTAGGTCTGACAGAGAACCCTTCTATGGCTACACCTTC CASRSDREPFYGYTF
TRBJ2-7 once TRBV12-5 TRBD2 TGTGCTAGTGGTTTGGCCCGGACTAGCCCTCTTTACGAGCAGTACTTC CASGLARTSPLYEQYF
TRBJ2-6 once TRBV5-4 - TGTGCCAGCAGCTTGGTCGCGGGATCTGGGGCCAACGTCCTGACTTTC CASSLVAGSGANVLTF
TRBJ2-7 once TRBV6-5 TRBD1 TGTGCCAGCAGGCCTGCGGGACAGGGGGCGTACGAGCAGTACTTC CASRPAGQGAYEQYF
TRBJ2-1 - TRBV13 TRBD1 TGTGCCAGCAGCCTTCCCTTCGGACAGGGGGCCATCAATGAGCAGTTCTTC CASSLPFGQGAINEQFF
TRBJ2-5 - TRBV18 - TGTGCCAGCTCACCTCCGGGGGTATGGGAGACCCAGTACTTC CASSPPGVWETQYF
TRBJ1-1 - TRBV5-1 - TGCGCCAGCAGCTTGGATTCGGGGTCGGGCACTGAAGCTTTCTTT CASSLDSGSGTEAFF
TRBJ1-3 once TRBV15 - TGTGCCACCAGCGGGTCGGGGTATGGAAACACCATATATTTT CATSGSGYGNTIYF
TRBJ1-5 - TRBV19 - TGTGCCAGTAGTGGGGGGGGATCGAATCAGCCCCAGCATTTT CASSGGGSNQPQHF
TRBJ1-4 - TRBV7-2 TRBD1 TGTGCCAGCAGCCAAGGGGGCTTCAATGAAAAACTGTTTTTT CASSQGGFNEKLFF
TRBJ2-2 - TRBV7-7 - TGTGCCAGCAGCTTAATATATAGCGCCGCGAACACCGGGGAGCTGTTTTTT CASSLIYSAANTGELFF
TRBJ1-1 once TRBV23-1 - TGCGCCAGCAGTGTCCCAGAGCGGGACGGAGGGATGAACACTGAAGCTTTCTTT CASSVPERDGGMNTEAFF
TRBJ1-3 once TRBV4-2 - TGTGCCAGCAGCCAAGGTCAATGGGAGACAAGCTCTGGAAACACCATATATTTT CASSQGQWETSSGNTIYF
TRBJ2-1 - TRBV7-2 - TGTGCCAGCAGCTTACTGGGGAGCTCCTACAATGAGCAGTTCTTC CASSLLGSSYNEQFF
TRBJ2-2 - TRBV28 TRBD2 TGTGCCAGCAGCCAAGGGGCGGCTAGCGGGAGGGCCGGGGAGCTGTTTTTT CASSQGAASGRAGELFF
TRBJ2-1 - TRBV21-1 - TGTGCCAGCAGCAACCGGCTAGCGGGAGGGCCCAATGAGCAGTTCTTC CASSNRLAGGPNEQFF
TRBJ2-7 - TRBV28 - TGTGCCAGCAGTTCCATTTACCCTACGAAGCAGTACTTC CASSSIYPTKQYF
TRBJ2-7 - TRBV28 - TGTGCCAGCAGATTTACAGGGCAGTCCTACGAGCAGTACTTC CASRFTGQSYEQYF
TRBJ2-7 - TRBV6-1 - TGTGCCAGCAGTGAACAGCGCGGTCTCTACGAGCAGTACTTC CASSEQRGLYEQYF
TRBJ2-7 - TRBV27 - TGTGCCAGCAGTCATCCGGGGGAGACCTACGAGCAGTACTTC CASSHPGETYEQYF
TRBJ1-1 - TRBV6-1 TRBD1 TGTGCCAGCAGTGTGGGTACAGGGGGCGTAACTGAAGCTTTCTTT CASSVGTGGVTEAFF
TRBJ1-3 - TRBV18 TRBD1 TGTGCCAGCTCACCTCCGGGACAGTTGGCTGGAAACACCATATATTTT CASSPPGQLAGNTIYF
TRBJ1-2 - TRBV6-1 TRBD1 TGTGCCAGCAGACCGGGACAGGGATACGGCTACACCTTC CASRPGQGYGYTF
TRBJ1-5 - TRBV6-4 - TGTGCCAGCAGTCCCGTCTTCGGGCAGCCCCAGCATTTT CASSPVFGQPQHF
TRBJ1-5 - TRBV7-8 - TGTGCCAGCAGGTCCGGCAATCAGCCCCAGCATTTT CASRSGNQPQHF
TRBJ1-2 - TRBV2 - TGTGCCAGCAGCCTTGGACAAATTAACTATGGCTACACCTTC CASSLGQINYGYTF
TRBJ2-7 - TRBV28 - TGTGCCAGCAGTTTGTCAGGTTACGAGCAGTACTTC CASSLSGYEQYF
TRBJ2-1 - TRBV4-1 TRBD2 TGCGCCAGCAGCCAACCGCTACTAGCGGGGGGTTACAATGAGCAGTTCTTC CASSQPLLAGGYNEQFF
TRBJ2-7 - TRBV29-1 - TGCAGCGTTGGCCCCCGGCAGGGGTCCTACGAGCAGTACTTC CSVGPRQGSYEQYF
TRBJ2-1 - TRBV7-9 - TGTGCCAGCATGGAGGGGAGCAATGAGCAGTTCTTC CASMEGSNEQFF
TRBJ2-5 - TRBV7-6 - TGTGCCAGCAGCCTCTACGACGGGGAGACCCAGTACTTC CASSLYDGETQYF
TRBJ1-1 - TRBV2 - TGTGCCAGCAGGGGGCCTGCTGAAGCTTTCTTT CASRGPAEAFF
TRBJ2-1 - TRBV7-2 TRBD2 TGTGCCAGCAGCTTGGGGGCTAGCGGGAGGAATGAGCAGTTCTTC CASSLGASGRNEQFF
TRBJ2-2 - TRBV29-1 TRBD1 TGCAGCGTCAGGACAGGCGCGAACACCGGGGAGCTGTTTTTT CSVRTGANTGELFF
TRBJ2-1 - TRBV5-1 TRBD2 TGCGCCAGCAGGCCGAGCGGGACGATAGAGCAGTTCTTC CASRPSGTIEQFF
TRBJ2-1 - TRBV2 - TGTGCCAGCAGTGAACCCCTAGGCGTTTTCTTC CASSEPLGVFF
TRBJ2-1 - TRBV5-6 TRBD2 TGTGCCAGCAGCTTGGAAGTAGCGGGAGTGAATGAGCAGTTCTTC CASSLEVAGVNEQFF
TRBJ1-5 - TRBV28 - TGTGCCAGCAGCCCAACCCAGGGCTTATCGGTGCCCCAGCATTTT CASSPTQGLSVPQHF
TRBJ1-1 - TRBV28 - TGTGCCAGCAGTTACCGGGACATGAACACTGAAGCTTTCTTT CASSYRDMNTEAFF
TRBJ1-1 few TRBV5-1 - TGCGCCAGCAGCTGGGGGGGCAGATCGAACACTGAAGCTTTCTTT CASSWGGRSNTEAFF